Listed here are 19 T cell receptor beta chains from one sample, sequenced in a study of glioma-infiltrating T cells after dendritic cell vaccination. The table came from immunoSEQ multiplex PCR; TCRdb's copy has only in-frame clones and leaves some out. This table has roughly 100,000 clones, 83% appearing once. The time point is: after dendritic cell vaccination, including at tumor progression/relapse. Sequencing was performed on blood, taken after dendritic cell vaccination. Receptor source: a human donor with glioblastoma.

V gene TRBV7-3 combines with J gene TRBJ2-2; 7 nucleotides line up with TRBD1. This CDR3 is built from 16 residues. Germline V lookup: CDR1 SGHTA, CDR2 FQGTGA. V was clipped by 1 base and J by 4 bases; unmatched bases: 6. CDR3 coding DNA: TGTGCCAGCAGCTTAATTCCAGGGGGATCCACCGGGGAGCTGTTTTTT. This codes for CASSLIPGGSTGELFF.

This chain connects TRBV18 to TRBJ2-1; 12 bases match TRBD2. CDR1 is KGHSH and CDR2 is LQKENI in the germline V gene. The V and J ends lost 2 bases and 6 bases, in that order; junction bases with no gene match: 2. CDR3 length equals 15 residues. This CDR3 reads CASSPASGGANEQFF. CDR3 DNA sequence: TGTGCCAGCTCACCAGCTAGCGGGGGGGCCAATGAGCAGTTCTTC. The full variable domain, in which reference TRBV18 and TRBJ2-1 provide the parts outside the CDR3, is NAGVMQNPRHLVRRRGQEARLRCSPMKGHSHVYWYRQLPEEGLKFMVYLQKENIIDESGMPKERFSAEFPKEGPSILRIQQVVRGDSAAYFCASSPASGGANEQFFGPGTRLTVL.

The count of this clone is one. The gene calls are TRBV11-2 and TRBJ2-7, with a possible D match to TRBD2 (6 bases). This CDR3 has 15 residues. Germline V lookup: CDR1 SGHAT, CDR2 FQNNGV. Deletions cut 8 bases from V and 4 bases from J, with 21 bases between. For the CDR3, the DNA is TGTGCCAGCGAACCCCCGCGGTGGGGAGGTTACGAGCAGTACTTC. Encoded protein: CASEPPRWGGYEQYF.

In this sample, this clone turned up once. This chain links TRBV19 with TRBJ1-5, with 8 bases that match TRBD1. V was clipped by 4 bases and J by 7 bases; unmatched bases: 12. This CDR3 comprises 16 residues. Germline values: CDR1 LNHDA, CDR2 SQIVND (reference sequence). The CDR3 loop is CASSTRQGLSRQPQHF. The DNA for the CDR3 is TGTGCCAGTAGTACTAGACAGGGGCTCTCTAGACAGCCCCAGCATTTT.

This chain joins TRBV2 and TRBJ1-5; 7 bases are a match to TRBD1. The CDR3 covers 13 residues. V lost 6 bases to trimming and J lost 5 bases; unmatched junction nucleotides: 4. Germline-derived CDR1 and CDR2 are SNHLY and FYNNEI. CDR3 residues: CASRGTVDQPQHF. The CDR3 coding sequence is TGTGCCAGCAGAGGGACAGTGGATCAGCCCCAGCATTTT. The full variable domain, in which reference TRBV2 and TRBJ1-5 provide the parts outside the CDR3, is EPEVTQTPSHQVTQMGQEVILRCVPISNHLYFYWYRQILGQKVEFLVSFYNNEISEKSEIFDDQFSVERPDGSNFTLKIRSTKLEDSAMYFCASRGTVDQPQHFGDGTRLSIL.

This rearrangement joins TRBV5-1 to TRBJ2-5; TRBD2 might be the D (7 bases). In germline, CDR1 is SGHRS, CDR2 YFSETQ. Trimming pared 3 bases from V and 3 bases from J, leaving 15 bases between. This CDR3 region has 15 residues. CDR3 sequence (DNA): TGCGCCAGCAGCTCTGGAGGGGGGGACGAAGAGACCCAGTACTTC. Translating gives CASSSGGGDEETQYF.

The chain links TRBV11-3 to TRBJ2-1; possibly TRBD1 for D (5 bases). CDR3 length: 15 amino acids. Germline V gives CDR1 SGHNT, CDR2 YENEEA. The V end was cut by 2 bases, the J end by 2 bases, with 10 bases between. CDR3 DNA: TGTGCCAGCAGCTTATTGGCAGGGCCCTACAATGAGCAGTTCTTC. As protein: CASSLLAGPYNEQFF.

This clone occurred once. The chain carries TRBV6-5 and TRBJ1-2; the match to TRBD1 covers 10 bases. The V gene end was trimmed by 2 bases and the J gene end by 6 bases; junction bases not matched to a gene: 3. The CDR3 is made up of 14 amino acids. The germline V gene has CDR1 MNHEY and CDR2 SVGAGI. In DNA form, the CDR3 reads TGTGCCAGCAGTTACATAGGACAGGGGGATGGCTACACCTTC. Translation gives CASSYIGQGDGYTF.

The count of this clone is one. The V and J genes are TRBV5-6 and TRBJ2-7; 8 nucleotides agree with TRBD1. Looked up from germline, CDR1 is SGHDT and CDR2 is YYEEEE. V shed 1 base and J 2 bases; nucleotides not matched to a gene: 17. The CDR3 extends over 19 amino acids. CDR3 residues: CASSLYSLQYGTGPYEQYF. CDR3 in DNA: TGTGCCAGCAGCTTGTATAGTCTCCAATACGGGACAGGCCCCTACGAGCAGTACTTC.

DNA of the CDR3: TGTGCCAGCAGCTTAGGGATACAGGGGAACACTGAAGCTTTCTTT. It codes for CASSLGIQGNTEAFF. The chain has TRBV7-6 and TRBJ1-1; a weak D match, TRBD1 (6 bases). The germline CDR1 and CDR2 sequences are SGHVS and FNYEAQ. Between the trimmed V and J ends, which lost 1 base and 1 base, there was a span of 10 bases. The CDR3 covers 15 residues.

This chain uses TRBV6-1 with TRBJ1-5, with D possibly being TRBD1 (5 bases). Per germline, CDR1 MNHNS and CDR2 SASEGT. V lost 6 bases to trimming and J lost 1 base, with 7 bases between them. CDR3 length: 13 amino acids. The CDR3 DNA reads as TGTGCCAGCAGGACAGCGAGCAATCAGCCCCAGCATTTT. Its protein is CASRTASNQPQHF.

This rearrangement joins TRBV27 to TRBJ2-2; the match to TRBD2 covers 7 bases. Germline V gene lookup returns CDR1 MNHEY and CDR2 SMNVEV (reference sequence). The CDR3 runs 19 residues. J was trimmed by 7 bases and V by 3 bases; bases with no gene match: 20. In nucleotides, the CDR3 is TGTGCCAGCAGTTTTTTGCGAGAGACCGGGCAGCGGGGCGACGGGGAGCTGTTTTTT. Translating gives CASSFLRETGQRGDGELFF.

The chain recombines TRBV11-1 with TRBJ2-5, with a possible D match to TRBD1 (5 bases). V lost 3 bases and J lost 1, with 9 bases in between. The length of the CDR3 is 14 residues. Per germline, CDR1 SGHAT and CDR2 FQDESV (reference sequence). CDR3 coding DNA: TGTGCCAGCAGCTTCGACAGCGCCCAAGAGACCCAGTACTTC. Protein sequence: CASSFDSAQETQYF.

The chain uses TRBV6-5 and TRBJ1-2, with D uncertain. The CDR3 sequence is 15 residues long. Germline V gene data show CDR1 as MNHEY and CDR2 as SVGAGI. With 4 bases removed from V and 5 bases from J, the gap between germline ends came to 17 bases. CDR3 protein: CASSSSGRPQYGYTF. The CDR3 DNA sequence: TGTGCCAGCAGTTCCTCCGGCAGGCCGCAGTATGGCTACACCTTC.

The chain links TRBV9 to TRBJ1-4, with a weak D call TRBD1 (6 bases). CDR3 length: 15 residues. Trimming removed 3 bases at V and 4 bases at J, with 13 bases between. CDR1 and CDR2 (germline): SGDLS, YYNGEE. DNA for the CDR3: TGTGCCAGCAGCGGGGGAGGGGGAGTTAATGAAAAACTGTTTTTT. Translated, it gives CASSGGGGVNEKLFF.

The chain combines TRBV29-1 with TRBJ1-1; 11 nucleotides match TRBD1. The germline V gene has CDR1 SQVTM and CDR2 ANQGSEA. The V and J ends lost 7 bases and 3 bases, in that order; junction bases with no gene match: 4. The CDR3 runs to 13 residues. The CDR3, as DNA: TGCAGCGGGGGGGACAGGGGGGACACTGAAGCTTTCTTT. It is translated as CSGGDRGDTEAFF.

The V gene is TRBV6-5, the J gene TRBJ1-1; 9 bases line up with TRBD1. The V segment lost 4 bases and the J segment 3 bases; nucleotides outside the gene matches: 3. The CDR3 loop spans 14 amino acids. CDR1 is MNHEY and CDR2 is SVGAGI in the germline V gene. The CDR3 DNA follows: TGTGCCAGCAGTTTCGGACAGGGGTACACTGAAGCTTTCTTT. Residues: CASSFGQGYTEAFF.

The chain uses TRBV5-1 and TRBJ1-1, with TRBD1 as a possible D gene (6 bases). Looked up from germline, CDR1 is SGHRS and CDR2 is YFSETQ. The CDR3 extends over 13 amino acids. Trimming took off 3 bases at V and 0 bases at J, with 6 bases between the two ends. CDR3 amino acids: CASSWTVNTEAFF. The CDR3, as DNA: TGCGCCAGCAGCTGGACAGTGAACACTGAAGCTTTCTTT. Together with reference TRBV5-1 and TRBJ1-1, the CDR3 gives the full variable domain: KAGVTQTPRYLIKTRGQQVTLSCSPISGHRSVSWYQQTPGQGLQFLFEYFSETQRNKGNFPGRFSGRQFSNSRSEMNVSTLELGDSALYLCASSWTVNTEAFFGQGTRLTVV.

This clone was recorded once. The chain couples TRBV15 to TRBJ2-3; D perhaps matches TRBD2 (6 bases). Germline loops: CDR1 LNHNV, CDR2 YYDKDF (reference sequence). The V gene lost 4 bases and the J gene lost 5 bases, with 22 bases spanning the gap. There are 17 residues in the CDR3. The CDR3 is CATSTRDGGSALDTQYF. DNA of the CDR3: TGTGCCACCAGCACGAGAGACGGGGGTTCGGCGTTAGATACGCAGTATTTT.